The next 26 T cell receptor beta chains were all read from a single sample in a study of blood T cell repertoires in COVID-19. Some clones are missing from TCRdb's copy, which holds only in-frame ones; the method was immunoSEQ multiplex PCR. The repertoire holds approximately 270,000 clones, with 80% to 90% as singletons. Source material: peripheral blood. The receptors were gathered from a woman in her 70s with acute or convalescent COVID-19.

The V call is TRBV27, the J call TRBJ1-1; 7 positions agree with TRBD1. The V gene's germline CDR1 is MNHEY and CDR2 SMNVEV (reference sequence). Unmatched junction bases numbered 4, after V lost 6 bases and J lost 0 bases. The CDR3 runs 14 residues. CDR3 DNA: TGTGCCAGCAGGAAACAGGGGTTGAACACTGAAGCTTTCTTT. Protein product: CASRKQGLNTEAFF.

This chain connects TRBV6-5 to TRBJ2-3; TRBD2 matches 9 bases. Germline trimming cut 4 bases from V and 4 bases from J; bases unmatched to any gene: 6. The V gene's germline CDR1 is MNHEY and CDR2 SVGAGI. The CDR3 runs 15 residues. The CDR3 nucleotides read TGTGCCAGCAGTTCAGACCCTAGCGGGGCAGATACGCAGTATTTT. It encodes CASSSDPSGADTQYF.

This chain links TRBV4-1 with TRBJ1-2; D is possibly TRBD1 (5 bases). Germline CDR1 and CDR2: MGHRA and YSYEKL. The CDR3 extends over 17 amino acids. Trimming took off 0 bases at V and 6 bases at J, with 20 bases between the two ends. In nucleotides, the CDR3 is TGCGCCAGCAGCCAAGATCGGCCCATTAAGGGGATTGATGGCTACACCTTC. Encoded protein: CASSQDRPIKGIDGYTF.

The V call is TRBV6-1, the J call TRBJ1-2, with D possibly matching TRBD1 (5 bases). The CDR3 runs 16 residues. CDR1 MNHNS and CDR2 SASEGT come from the germline V gene. With 2 bases removed from V and 8 bases from J, the gap between germline ends came to 21 bases. DNA for the CDR3: TGTGCCAGCAGTGAATTGGTGGTCGGGGGGGTAAAGGGCTACACCTTC. Translated, it gives CASSELVVGGVKGYTF.

This clone has just one count. J is TRBJ1-1 and V is TRBV6-5; the D gene is possibly TRBD1 (6 bases). The CDR3 contains 13 residues. V lost 11 bases, J lost 5 bases, and 18 bases lay in between. In germline, CDR1 is MNHEY, CDR2 SVGAGI. The chain's CDR3 is CAGKTGPPTEAFF. The CDR3 region has the DNA TGTGCCGGAAAGACAGGTCCGCCGACTGAAGCTTTCTTT.

V gene TRBV6-5 combines with J gene TRBJ1-1, with 9 nucleotides matching TRBD1. V shed 6 bases and J 1 base; nucleotides not matched to a gene: 6. Germline V CDR1 and CDR2: MNHEY, SVGAGI. The CDR3 sequence is 15 residues long. The CDR3 bases are TGTGCCAGCAGGGCACAGGGGGCCAAGAACACTGAAGCTTTCTTT. The encoded protein is CASRAQGAKNTEAFF.

The V and J genes are TRBV11-2 and TRBJ1-4; a weak D match, TRBD1 (5 bases). CDR1 and CDR2 from the germline V gene are SGHAT and FQNNGV. This CDR3 has 14 amino acids. V was pared by 1 base and J by 8 bases, with 11 bases between. CDR3 residues: CASSLGIRGEKLFF. CDR3 nucleotide sequence: TGTGCCAGCAGCTTAGGTATTCGGGGGGAAAAACTGTTTTTT.

This clone was observed a handful of times. The chain joins TRBV11-2 to TRBJ1-6; no firm D call. The CDR3 length is 13 residues. Trimming took 3 bases from V and 5 from J, leaving 5 bases between them. CDR1 is SGHAT and CDR2 is FQNNGV in the germline V gene. CDR3 DNA: TGTGCCAGCAGCTTCGGGGATAATTCACCCCTCCACTTT. This codes for CASSFGDNSPLHF.

The rearrangement links TRBV5-5 to TRBJ1-2; tentatively, D is TRBD1 (5 bases). This CDR3 spans 15 amino acids. Trimming shortened V by 3 bases and J by 4 bases, and 16 bases separated the two germline ends. Germline CDR1 reads SGHKS; CDR2 reads YYEKEE (reference sequence). The CDR3 DNA follows: TGTGCCAGCAGCTCGGGCGCGGGGGGAGGCTATGGCTACACCTTC. As protein: CASSSGAGGGYGYTF.

This chain joins TRBV19 and TRBJ2-5; D perhaps matches TRBD1 (6 bases). CDR1 and CDR2 from the germline V gene are LNHDA and SQIVND (reference sequence). This CDR3 comprises 13 residues. V was trimmed by 6 bases and J by 2 bases, leaving 10 bases between them. Here the CDR3 reads CASRDRGQETQYF. CDR3 DNA: TGTGCCAGTAGGGACAGAGGACAAGAGACCCAGTACTTC.

This clone was seen only once. The chain is built from TRBV5-1 and TRBJ2-6; 14 bases fit TRBD2. Germline-derived CDR1 and CDR2 are SGHRS and YFSETQ. Germline trimming cut 4 bases from V and 2 bases from J; bases unmatched to any gene: 8. The CDR3 covers 19 residues. CDR3 bases: TGCGCCAGCAGCCACGGGACTAGCGGGGGAAAACCTGGGGCCAACGTCCTGACTTTC. Its translation: CASSHGTSGGKPGANVLTF.

The chain has TRBV7-9 and TRBJ1-4; 7 positions match TRBD1. There are 15 residues in the CDR3. The ends lost 5 bases at V and 7 bases at J; junction bases unmatched: 10. The germline CDR1 and CDR2 sequences are SEHNR and FQNEAQ (reference sequence). The CDR3 protein is CASSPSGGWVEKLFF. The CDR3 nucleotides are TGTGCCAGCAGCCCATCAGGGGGATGGGTTGAAAAACTGTTTTTT.

This chain uses TRBV14 with TRBJ1-1, with D perhaps matching TRBD1 (6 bases). From germline, CDR1 is SGHDN and CDR2 FVKESK. The CDR3 has 12 residues. V was pared by 5 bases and J by 10 bases, with 14 bases between. In DNA form, the CDR3 reads TGTGCCAGCAGCTTTGACAGGAAGGGAGCTTTCTTT. This sequence encodes CASSFDRKGAFF. Full variable domain (missing parts from reference TRBV14 and TRBJ1-1): EAGVTQFPSHSVIEKGQTVTLRCDPISGHDNLYWYRRVMGKEIKFLLHFVKESKQDESGMPNNRFLAERTGGTYSTLKVQPAELEDSGVYFCASSFDRKGAFFGQGTRLTVV.

The chain is built from TRBV27 and TRBJ2-7, with a tentative D call TRBD2 (7 bases). Germline V gene lookup returns CDR1 MNHEY and CDR2 SMNVEV (reference sequence). CDR3 length: 14 amino acids. Trimming took off 6 bases at V and 2 bases at J, with 14 bases between the two ends. The CDR3, as DNA: TGTGCCAGCAGGGACCGGGGGGACACCTACGAGCAGTACTTC. The encoded protein is CASRDRGDTYEQYF.

V gene TRBV6-5 combines with J gene TRBJ2-1; 8 nucleotides agree with TRBD2. Unmatched junction bases numbered 5, after V lost 6 bases and J lost 1 base. Germline V lookup: CDR1 MNHEY, CDR2 SVGAGI. The CDR3 runs 15 residues. CDR3: CASRTLAGSYNEQFF. The CDR3 DNA reads as TGTGCCAGCAGAACCCTAGCGGGTTCCTACAATGAGCAGTTCTTC.

The CDR3: CASSQVGGAATNEKLFF. The CDR3 DNA is TGCGCCAGCAGCCAAGTAGGGGGGGCCGCAACTAATGAAAAACTGTTTTTT. The chain employs TRBV4-1 and TRBJ1-4, with TRBD1 as a possible D gene (6 bases). The V gene's germline CDR1 is MGHRA and CDR2 YSYEKL. The CDR3 length is 17 residues. The V gene lost 1 base and the J gene lost 0 bases, with 12 bases spanning the gap.

V gene TRBV18 combines with J gene TRBJ1-1, with a weak D call TRBD1 (6 bases). CDR1 is KGHSH, CDR2 LQKENI, per germline. The CDR3 covers 16 residues. The ends were cut back, 0 bases at V and 0 bases at J, with 11 bases in the middle. The CDR3 loop reads CASSPPRTVMNTEAFF. In DNA, the CDR3 is TGTGCCAGCTCACCACCCCGGACAGTTATGAACACTGAAGCTTTCTTT.

The chain joins TRBV2 to TRBJ1-5; D gene uncertain. The CDR3 consists of 14 residues. Looked up from germline, CDR1 is SNHLY and CDR2 is FYNNEI. V was pared by 6 bases and J by 1 base, with 10 bases between. CDR3 sequence (DNA): TGTGCCAGCAGGAGGGATCTGAGCAATCAGCCCCAGCATTTT. Its translation is CASRRDLSNQPQHF.

This clone appeared a single time. The chain uses TRBV7-9 and TRBJ1-2; D is uncertain. V lost 1 base, J lost 3 bases, and 6 bases lay in between. The CDR3 totals 13 residues. The germline V gene has CDR1 SEHNR and CDR2 FQNEAQ (reference sequence). CDR3 protein: CASSLERYYGYTF. The CDR3 DNA is TGTGCCAGCAGCTTAGAACGGTACTATGGCTACACCTTC. Full variable domain (rest looked up from reference TRBV7-9 and TRBJ1-2): DTGVSQNPRHKITKRGQNVTFRCDPISEHNRLYWYRQTLGQGPEFLTYFQNEAQLEKSRLLSDRFSAERPKGSFSTLEIQRTEQGDSAMYLCASSLERYYGYTFGSGTRLTVV.

The chain joins TRBV9 to TRBJ1-1; D not resolved. The germline V gene has CDR1 SGDLS and CDR2 YYNGEE. With 0 bases removed from V and 3 bases from J, the gap between germline ends came to 24 bases. There are 19 residues in the CDR3. CDR3 amino acids: CASSVGSSSQMDYYTEAFF. Written as DNA, the CDR3 is TGTGCCAGCAGCGTAGGTTCATCGTCCCAGATGGACTATTACACTGAAGCTTTCTTT.

This chain connects TRBV18 to TRBJ2-1; 9 bases agree with TRBD2. This CDR3 spans 16 amino acids. Per germline, CDR1 KGHSH and CDR2 LQKENI. The V gene end was trimmed by 3 bases and the J gene end by 7 bases; junction bases not matched to a gene: 10. The CDR3 nucleotides read TGTGCCAGCTCACCGCTAGGTAGCGGGGGAGCGAATGAGCAGTTCTTC. Protein sequence: CASSPLGSGGANEQFF.

This sequence joins TRBV9 and TRBJ1-6; D is undetermined. CDR1 and CDR2 (germline): SGDLS, YYNGEE. Between the trimmed V and J ends, which lost 3 bases and 10 bases, there was a span of 11 bases. CDR3 size: 13 residues. DNA of the CDR3: TGTGCCAGCAGCGCCGGGTTCGCCTCACCCCTCCACTTT. This codes for CASSAGFASPLHF.

The chain is built from TRBV5-8 and TRBJ1-1; the D is unclear. Per the germline V gene, CDR1 is SGHTS and CDR2 is YDEGEE. The CDR3 is 16 residues long. With 1 base removed from V and 4 bases from J, the gap between germline ends came to 17 bases. CDR3: CASSLLYGYFRTEAFF. CDR3 DNA: TGTGCCAGCAGCTTGCTGTACGGTTATTTTCGCACTGAAGCTTTCTTT.

The chain employs TRBV7-8 and TRBJ1-5; 7 bases are a match to TRBD1. In germline, CDR1 is SGHVS, CDR2 FQNEAQ. CDR3 length: 14 residues. The junction had 4 bases not matched to a gene; V was cut back by 1 base and J by 7 bases. Here the CDR3 reads CASSLDRGRQPQHF. The CDR3 bases are TGTGCCAGCAGCTTAGACAGGGGAAGGCAGCCCCAGCATTTT.

This sequence joins TRBV18 and TRBJ1-6, with D maybe TRBD1 (6 bases). Between the trimmed V and J ends, which lost 3 bases and 2 bases, there was a span of 11 bases. Germline V gene lookup returns CDR1 KGHSH and CDR2 LQKENI. This CDR3 spans 16 amino acids. CDR3 protein: CASSPYTGTYNSPLHF. The CDR3 nucleotides are TGTGCCAGCTCACCTTACACAGGGACCTATAATTCACCCCTCCACTTT.

The V gene is TRBV6-6, the J gene TRBJ1-2; no clear D. Germline V gene sequence: CDR1 MNHNY, CDR2 SVGAGI (reference sequence). The CDR3 contains 13 residues. V lost 6 bases and J 3 bases, leaving 11 bases between the germline ends. The chain's CDR3 is CASSLSRDYGYTF. DNA of the CDR3: TGTGCCAGCAGCCTTTCGAGGGACTATGGCTACACCTTC.